The clone carrying this TCR beta chain was observed once. TCRdb's copy holds only in-frame clones and misses some; the assay was immunoSEQ multiplex PCR. The sample contains over 400,000 clones, roughly 89% of which appear only once. The CDR3 sequence is 13 residues long. With 4 bases clipped from V and 7 bases from J, the junction kept 5 bases outside the gene matches. In germline, CDR1 is SNHLY, CDR2 FYNNEI. The data are from a study of Ad26.COV2.S vaccination and SARS-CoV-2 variants. The sample's treatment: about 20 received Ad26.COV2.S at low or high dose, single or two shots; a few received placebo; per-sample allocation not given. The investigators took samples on day 63 after the first vaccine or placebo injection.

The sequence was collected from a person aged 18 to 59 who received the Ad26.COV2.S COVID-19 vaccine or a placebo. V usage is TRBV2 and J usage is TRBJ2-7, with TRBD1 matching over 9 bases. Sample: peripheral blood, taken in a trial of Ad26.COV2.S vaccine versus placebo. CDR3 in DNA: TGTGCCAGCAGTGGGACAGGGGCGATTGAGCAGTACTTC. Translated, it gives CASSGTGAIEQYF.